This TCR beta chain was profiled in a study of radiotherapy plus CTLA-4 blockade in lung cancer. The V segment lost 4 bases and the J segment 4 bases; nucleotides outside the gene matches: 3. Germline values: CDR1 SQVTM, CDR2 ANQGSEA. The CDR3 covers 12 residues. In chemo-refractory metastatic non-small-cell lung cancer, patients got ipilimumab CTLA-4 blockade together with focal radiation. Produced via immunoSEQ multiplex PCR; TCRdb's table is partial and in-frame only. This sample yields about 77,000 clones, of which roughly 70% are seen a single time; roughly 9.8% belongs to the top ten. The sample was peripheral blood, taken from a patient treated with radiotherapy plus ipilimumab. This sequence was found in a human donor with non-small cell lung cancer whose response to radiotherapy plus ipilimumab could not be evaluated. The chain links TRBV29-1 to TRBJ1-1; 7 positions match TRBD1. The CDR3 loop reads CSVGQGFTEAFF. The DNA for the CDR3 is TGCAGCGTTGGACAGGGATTCACTGAAGCTTTCTTT.